The clone carrying this T cell receptor beta chain has a single count. The data were obtained in a study of cytomegalovirus exposure and HLA in healthy donors. PCR employed 60 Vbeta and 13 Jbeta primers. Produced via immunoSEQ multiplex PCR; TCRdb's table is partial and in-frame only. The sample has fewer than 250,000 clones, over 65% seen once. Per the germline V gene, CDR1 is SQVTM and CDR2 is ANQGSEA. The V gene lost 4 bases and the J gene lost 0 bases, with 10 bases spanning the gap. The CDR3 runs 14 residues. The sample comprised PBMCs. The gene calls are TRBV29-1 and TRBJ1-5, with D uncertain. This receptor was taken from a man aged 40-50 years in good health and CMV-seronegative. The CDR3 spells CSVGPDNSNQPQHF. CDR3 coding DNA: TGCAGCGTTGGCCCCGACAATAGCAATCAGCCCCAGCATTTT.